The next 16 T cell receptor beta chains were all read from a single sample in a study of CD8 T cells in Susac syndrome. A quantity of about 0.5 to 1 ug RNA underwent reverse transcription using random hexamers. TCRdb ran MiXCR on the immunoSEQ multiplex PCR reads and lists one entry per CDR3 protein. The profile covers 95,000 to 150,000 distinct CDR3 sequences, with around 94% appearing a single time and more than 0.075% taken by the ten largest. Sequencing input: CD4+ T cells from PBMCs. These receptors were collected from a human donor in good health.

This chain uses TRBV4-1 with TRBJ1-1; D unresolved. CDR3 size: 15 residues. The V and J ends lost 3 bases and 4 bases respectively, with 15 bases between them. Per germline, CDR1 MGHRA and CDR2 YSYEKL. The CDR3 DNA is TGCGCCAGCAGCCAGATTCGCGGCAAATCCACTGAAGCTTTCTTT. Its protein product is CASSQIRGKSTEAFF.

The chain is built from TRBV18 and TRBJ1-2, with D maybe TRBD1 (5 bases). The germline V and J ends were trimmed by 0 bases and 7 bases, with 6 bases remaining between them. The CDR3 extends over 12 amino acids. CDR1 and CDR2 from the germline V gene are KGHSH and LQKENI. In nucleotides, the CDR3 is TGTGCCAGCTCACCACCCGGGGGTGGCTACACCTTC. It translates to CASSPPGGGYTF.

The chain has TRBV7-2 and TRBJ1-5, with TRBD1 identical over 7 bases. V gave up 5 bases and J gave up 0 bases; unmatched junction bases: 4. The CDR3 length is 15 residues. Germline assignment: CDR1 SGHTA and CDR2 FQGNSA. The CDR3 spells CASSTGVLSNQPQHF. CDR3 DNA sequence: TGTGCCAGCAGCACAGGGGTTCTTAGCAATCAGCCCCAGCATTTT.

The chain couples TRBV29-1 to TRBJ2-4; D possibly matches TRBD1 or TRBD2 (5 bases each). V lost 6 bases and J 5 bases, leaving 17 bases between the germline ends. The CDR3 has 14 residues. The V gene's germline CDR1 is SQVTM and CDR2 ANQGSEA. The CDR3 sequence is CSVEPSGDQNIQYF. The CDR3 coding sequence is TGCAGCGTCGAACCTTCCGGGGACCAAAACATTCAGTACTTC.

The CDR3: CASSLGRGGSYNEQFF. In nucleotides, the CDR3 is TGTGCCAGCAGCTTAGGACGCGGGGGGTCCTACAATGAGCAGTTCTTC. This chain uses TRBV7-2 with TRBJ2-1, with 8 bases identical to TRBD2. From germline, CDR1 is SGHTA and CDR2 FQGNSA. The CDR3 is 16 amino acids. With 1 base clipped from V and 1 base from J, the junction kept 3 bases outside the gene matches.

The chain joins TRBV19 to TRBJ1-5; D unresolved. Trimming pared 5 bases from V and 4 bases from J, leaving 12 bases between. This CDR3 region has 14 residues. Germline V gene sequence: CDR1 LNHDA, CDR2 SQIVND (reference sequence). The DNA of the CDR3 is TGTGCCAGTAGTTCCGTCCTCGGGAATCAGCCCCAGCATTTT. This sequence encodes CASSSVLGNQPQHF.

The V gene is TRBV12-3 or TRBV12-4, the J gene TRBJ1-1; D is unclear. The CDR3 loop spans 16 amino acids. V was shortened by 4 bases and J by 4 bases, with 19 bases between the two germline ends. CDR3 loop: CASSYMEGAGTTEAFF. CDR3 nucleotides: TGTGCCAGCAGTTATATGGAGGGCGCAGGAACCACTGAAGCTTTCTTT.

The chain couples TRBV3-1 to TRBJ2-7; 9 bases fit TRBD1. The CDR3 is 15 amino acids. In germline, CDR1 is LGHDT, CDR2 YNNKEL (reference sequence). The trim removed 4 bases at V and 0 bases at J, leaving 4 bases unmatched. CDR3 nucleotides: TGTGCCAGCAGCCCGGGACAGGGAGGCTCCTACGAGCAGTACTTC. Encoded protein: CASSPGQGGSYEQYF.

This chain uses TRBV4-3 with TRBJ2-2; D possibly corresponds to TRBD1 (5 bases). V was cut by 1 base and J by 5 bases, with 8 bases left in between. Germline CDR1 LGHNA, CDR2 YSLEER. The CDR3 is made up of 14 amino acids. CDR3 in amino acids: CASSQVAGTGELFF. The CDR3 region has the DNA TGCGCCAGCAGCCAAGTTGCAGGGACCGGGGAGCTGTTTTTT.

The chain carries TRBV6-1 and TRBJ1-1, with 9 bases fitting TRBD1. This CDR3 contains 17 residues. CDR1 and CDR2 from the germline V gene are MNHNS and SASEGT. Germline trimming cut 5 bases from V and 2 bases from J; bases unmatched to any gene: 12. The CDR3 DNA follows: TGTGCCAGCAGTCCGCCGGGACAGGGATGGACAAACACTGAAGCTTTCTTT. Its translation is CASSPPGQGWTNTEAFF.

The rearrangement joins TRBV6-5 to TRBJ2-5, with D hard to call. Germline V gene data show CDR1 as MNHEY and CDR2 as SVGAGI. Trimming removed 8 bases at V and 3 bases at J, with 10 bases between. CDR3 length: 12 amino acids. The CDR3 nucleotides read TGTGCCAGCGGTAAGGTGGAAGAGACCCAGTACTTC. It is translated as CASGKVEETQYF.

The genes are TRBV7-2 and TRBJ1-2, with D perhaps TRBD1 (5 bases). This CDR3 is 15 amino acids long. Germline assignment: CDR1 SGHTA and CDR2 FQGNSA. Trimming took 8 bases from V and 8 from J, leaving 24 bases between them. CDR3 nucleotide sequence: TGTGCCAGCGGGGACGGATCCCTGCTAACTATAGGCTACACCTTC. Protein sequence: CASGDGSLLTIGYTF.

The rearrangement uses TRBV5-6 and TRBJ2-5, with D maybe TRBD1 (6 bases). V was shortened by 2 bases and J by 3 bases, with 8 bases between the two germline ends. Germline lookup yields CDR1 SGHDT and CDR2 YYEEEE. CDR3 length: 13 amino acids. The CDR3 nucleotides are TGTGCCAGCAGCTTAGGACAGAAAGAGACCCAGTACTTC. Translation gives CASSLGQKETQYF.

V usage is TRBV7-2 and J usage is TRBJ2-1, with 9 nucleotides matching TRBD1. This CDR3 has 15 amino acids. V lost 6 bases, J lost 1 base, and 4 bases stayed unmatched. CDR1 is SGHTA and CDR2 is FQGNSA in the germline V gene. DNA for the CDR3: TGTGCCAGCAGTTGGGACAGGGATTCCTACAATGAGCAGTTCTTC. Its protein is CASSWDRDSYNEQFF.

The CDR3 DNA is TGTGCCAGCAGCTTAAAGGACAAATACGAGCAGTACTTC. This codes for CASSLKDKYEQYF. This chain uses TRBV7-2 with TRBJ2-7; weak D call: TRBD1 (5 bases). Germline CDR1 SGHTA, CDR2 FQGNSA. The V and J ends lost 2 bases and 4 bases respectively, with 9 bases between them. This CDR3 region has 13 residues. The full variable domain, rest sourced from reference TRBV7-2 and TRBJ2-7, is GAGVSQSPSNKVTEKGKDVELRCDPISGHTALYWYRQSLGQGLEFLIYFQGNSAPDKSGLPSDRFSAERTGGSVSTLTIQRTQQEDSAVYLCASSLKDKYEQYFGPGTRLTVT.

The V call is TRBV12-3 or TRBV12-4, the J call TRBJ2-1; D is possibly TRBD1 or TRBD2 (6 bases each). V was pared by 3 bases and J by 6 bases, with 15 bases between. This CDR3 spans 15 amino acids. The CDR3 region is CASSFDWGASNEQFF. In nucleotides, the CDR3 is TGTGCCAGCAGTTTTGATTGGGGGGCCTCCAATGAGCAGTTCTTC.